This entry describes one TCR beta chain. It was with a sample-barcoded 5' primer and a J-beta primer mix that a second PCR of roughly 7 to 12 cycles was run. Each cDNA molecule carried a tag from a template-switch adaptor that contained 12 random nucleotides. From the 5' RACE reads, TCRdb called clonotypes with MiXCR, one entry per CDR3 protein. The data hold roughly 1,800,000 distinct CDR3 sequences, with approximately 50% observed a single time. This record belongs to a study of blood T cells in healthy people across ages. The J segment lost 3 bases and the V segment lost 0 bases, leaving 8 bases of the junction unmatched. There are 16 residues in the CDR3. Per germline, CDR1 SGDLS and CDR2 YYNGEE.

This chain links TRBV9 with TRBJ2-5, with 7 bases fitting TRBD2. The receptor's source is a woman aged 40 to 50 in good health. The sequencing sample was made of blood. The CDR3 reads CASSVGSLAGKETQYF. The CDR3 nucleotides read TGTGCCAGCAGCGTAGGCTCCTTAGCGGGCAAAGAGACCCAGTACTTC.